The 32 T cell receptor beta chains given below trace back to one sample, sequenced in a study of cytomegalovirus exposure and HLA in healthy donors. PCR involved 60 Vbeta and 13 Jbeta primers. TCRdb's copy holds only in-frame clones and misses some; the assay was immunoSEQ multiplex PCR. The data show about 150,000 clones, with approximately 80% seen just once and under 2% held by the top ten. The sample taken for sequencing was PBMCs. These receptors all stem from a female donor in good health and CMV-seropositive.

This rearrangement joins TRBV25-1 to TRBJ2-2; 9 nucleotides match TRBD1. CDR3 length: 16 amino acids. The trim removed 6 bases at V and 0 bases at J, leaving 5 bases unmatched. Germline lookup yields CDR1 MGHDK and CDR2 SYGVNS. The CDR3 here is CASRDHRGPNTGELFF. CDR3 coding DNA: TGTGCCAGCAGGGACCACAGGGGGCCGAACACCGGGGAGCTGTTTTTT. The entire variable domain, with the rest obtained from reference TRBV25-1 and TRBJ2-2, is as follows: EADIYQTPRYLVIGTGKKITLECSQTMGHDKMYWYQQDPGMELHLIHYSYGVNSTEKGDLSSESTVSRIRTEHFPLTLESARPSHTSQYLCASRDHRGPNTGELFFGEGSRLTVL.

The genes are TRBV30 and TRBJ1-5; no clear D gene. CDR3 length: 13 amino acids. V lost 2 bases and J lost 0, with 5 bases in between. CDR1 is GTSNPN, CDR2 SVGIG, per germline (reference sequence). The CDR3 is CAWSSDSNQPQHF. In nucleotides, the CDR3 is TGTGCCTGGAGTTCAGATAGCAATCAGCCCCAGCATTTT.

The chain joins TRBV19 to TRBJ2-5; no definite D call. This CDR3 region has 13 residues. V gave up 2 bases and J gave up 1 base, with 5 bases separating them. Germline CDR1 reads LNHDA; CDR2 reads SQIVND (reference sequence). CDR3 loop: CASSILSQETQYF. Here the CDR3 DNA reads TGTGCCAGTAGTATATTGAGCCAAGAGACCCAGTACTTC.

The chain recombines TRBV27 with TRBJ2-5; weak D call: TRBD2 (6 bases). The CDR3 sequence is 16 residues long. Germline V gene sequence: CDR1 MNHEY, CDR2 SMNVEV (reference sequence). V was cut by 5 bases and J by 5 bases, with 21 bases left in between. CDR3 sequence (DNA): TGTGCCAGCAGTGATATCGGGACGGAGGGTTTGGAGACCCAGTACTTC. This encodes CASSDIGTEGLETQYF.

The chain couples TRBV13 to TRBJ1-1, with a possible D match to TRBD1 (6 bases). The V end lost 0 bases, the J end lost 4 bases, and 15 bases lay between the germline ends. Germline loops: CDR1 PRHDT, CDR2 FYEKMQ (reference sequence). The CDR3 is made up of 16 amino acids. The CDR3, as DNA: TGTGCCAGCAGCTTAGGGGACCTCGGCAGGGGCACTGAAGCTTTCTTT. Its protein product is CASSLGDLGRGTEAFF.

The J gene is TRBJ2-3, the V gene TRBV7-9; a weak D match, TRBD2 (6 bases). Germline loops: CDR1 SEHNR, CDR2 FQNEAQ (reference sequence). V was trimmed by 8 bases and J by 0 bases, leaving 12 bases between them. The CDR3 is made up of 14 amino acids. CDR3 residues: CASYRDSSTDTQYF. CDR3 in DNA: TGTGCCAGCTACCGGGACTCGAGCACAGATACGCAGTATTTT.

The J gene is TRBJ2-7, the V gene TRBV2, with a tentative D call TRBD2 (6 bases). Per the germline V gene, CDR1 is SNHLY and CDR2 is FYNNEI. V lost 6 bases and J lost 3, with 9 bases in between. The CDR3 runs 12 residues. CDR3 sequence (DNA): TGTGCCAGCAGCGGGACTCTCTACGAGCAGTACTTC. Amino acid sequence: CASSGTLYEQYF.

This chain links TRBV5-5 with TRBJ2-7; tentatively, D is TRBD2 (5 bases). The CDR3 has 13 amino acids. V gave up 4 bases and J gave up 6 bases, with 14 bases separating them. The germline V gene encodes CDR1 SGHKS and CDR2 YYEKEE (reference sequence). The CDR3 region is CASSRPRSGEQYF. Here the CDR3 DNA reads TGTGCCAGCAGCAGGCCTAGGAGCGGCGAGCAGTACTTC.

V is TRBV14 and J is TRBJ1-2; D is uncertain. Trimming shortened V by 4 bases and J by 8 bases, and 17 bases separated the two germline ends. Germline assignment: CDR1 SGHDN and CDR2 FVKESK. The CDR3 is 14 amino acids. The CDR3 here is CASSRIRTEEGYTF. For the CDR3, the DNA is TGTGCCAGCAGCCGGATTCGGACGGAGGAGGGCTACACCTTC.

The chain carries TRBV5-6 and TRBJ2-3; the D is unclear. Trimming pared 4 bases from V and 4 bases from J, leaving 7 bases between. CDR3 length: 12 residues. Per the germline V gene, CDR1 is SGHDT and CDR2 is YYEEEE. CDR3 sequence: CASSLSADTQYF. DNA for the CDR3: TGTGCCAGCAGCCTGAGCGCAGATACGCAGTATTTT.

The chain combines TRBV6-1 with TRBJ1-3, with a possible D match to TRBD1 (5 bases). Per the germline V gene, CDR1 is MNHNS and CDR2 is SASEGT. This CDR3 comprises 17 residues. V was shortened by 2 bases and J by 0 bases, with 14 bases between the two germline ends. CDR3 in amino acids: CASSERGTDPSGNTIYF. In DNA form, the CDR3 reads TGTGCCAGCAGTGAACGGGGGACTGACCCCTCTGGAAACACCATATATTTT.

This chain uses TRBV6-6 with TRBJ1-3, with 10 bases aligning to TRBD1. Germline V lookup: CDR1 MNHNY, CDR2 SVGAGI (reference sequence). The J segment lost 0 bases and the V segment lost 6 bases, leaving 2 bases of the junction unmatched. The CDR3 is 15 residues long. The CDR3: CASSRQGASGNTIYF. Here the CDR3 DNA reads TGTGCCAGCAGCCGACAGGGGGCCTCTGGAAACACCATATATTTT.

The chain carries TRBV7-2 and TRBJ2-1; 9 bases line up with TRBD1. The V segment lost 6 bases and the J segment 4 bases; nucleotides outside the gene matches: 7. The CDR3 is made up of 15 amino acids. Looked up from germline, CDR1 is SGHTA and CDR2 is FQGNSA. The CDR3 region has the DNA TGTGCCAGCAGTGGGGGACAGGGATCTTACAATGAGCAGTTCTTC. Its translation is CASSGGQGSYNEQFF.

The chain is built from TRBV5-4 and TRBJ1-3, with 7 bases aligning to TRBD1. There are 15 residues in the CDR3. Trimming removed 0 bases from V and 3 bases from J; junction bases left unmatched: 3. The germline V gene encodes CDR1 SGHNT and CDR2 YYREEE (reference sequence). CDR3 sequence reads: CASSLEGTVGNTIYF. CDR3 bases: TGTGCCAGCAGCTTGGAAGGGACAGTTGGAAACACCATATATTTT.

J is TRBJ2-3 and V is TRBV7-9; the D gene is possibly TRBD1 (6 bases). The CDR3 loop spans 15 amino acids. Germline CDR1 is SEHNR and CDR2 is FQNEAQ (reference sequence). The V end lost 4 bases, the J end lost 4 bases, and 15 bases lay between the germline ends. Here the CDR3 DNA reads TGTGCCAGCAGCTCCAACAGGGTGGGAGCAGATACGCAGTATTTT. It is translated as CASSSNRVGADTQYF.

This chain connects TRBV7-8 to TRBJ2-7; TRBD1 matches 9 bases. With V trimmed by 5 bases and J by 6 bases, 11 bases remained unmatched. The germline V gene has CDR1 SGHVS and CDR2 FQNEAQ. The CDR3 is 15 amino acids. In DNA form, the CDR3 reads TGTGCCAGCAGCCGGGACAGGGAGGCCTTTAGCGAGCAGTACTTC. Translated, it gives CASSRDREAFSEQYF.

The chain has TRBV2 and TRBJ1-2; 9 bases are a match to TRBD1. CDR1 is SNHLY, CDR2 FYNNEI, per germline. Germline trimming cut 1 base from V and 5 bases from J; bases unmatched to any gene: 11. This CDR3 is 17 amino acids long. CDR3 sequence reads: CASSEVGVTGGAYGYTF. As DNA, the CDR3 is TGTGCCAGCAGTGAAGTGGGGGTAACAGGGGGCGCATATGGCTACACCTTC.

The chain links TRBV30 to TRBJ2-3; 7 bases fit TRBD1. This CDR3 region has 13 residues. The germline CDR1 and CDR2 sequences are GTSNPN and SVGIG (reference sequence). V was clipped by 7 bases and J by 2 bases; unmatched bases: 6. This CDR3 is CASRGYNTDTQYF. Here the CDR3 DNA reads TGTGCCTCCAGGGGGTATAACACAGATACGCAGTATTTT.

This clone appeared once. The rearrangement links TRBV6-1 to TRBJ2-5; 8 bases align to TRBD2. The CDR3 extends over 13 amino acids. CDR1 and CDR2 (germline): MNHNS, SASEGT. With 6 bases clipped from V and 4 bases from J, the junction kept 4 bases outside the gene matches. CDR3: CASSAGGSETQYF. The CDR3 nucleotides read TGTGCCAGCAGCGCGGGAGGATCAGAGACCCAGTACTTC.

The genes are TRBV30 and TRBJ1-1; TRBD1 might be the D (6 bases). With 3 bases removed from V and 0 bases from J, the gap between germline ends came to 17 bases. This CDR3 region has 16 residues. Germline V gene sequence: CDR1 GTSNPN, CDR2 SVGIG (reference sequence). CDR3 sequence reads: CAWRGRGPEVNTEAFF. In nucleotides, the CDR3 is TGTGCCTGGAGGGGCAGGGGCCCTGAAGTGAACACTGAAGCTTTCTTT.

The V call is TRBV5-4, the J call TRBJ2-3; 12 bases are a match to TRBD2. Trimming at V came to 5 bases and at J to 5 bases, leaving 9 bases not matched to a gene. Per the germline V gene, CDR1 is SGHNT and CDR2 is YYREEE (reference sequence). CDR3 length equals 16 residues. The CDR3 region is CASSRQTSGRIDTQYF. DNA of the CDR3: TGTGCCAGCAGTCGTCAAACTAGCGGGAGGATAGATACGCAGTATTTT.

The chain uses TRBV19 and TRBJ1-1, with D uncertain. The CDR3 is made up of 13 amino acids. Trimming stripped 5 bases from V and 0 bases from J, with 7 bases between. CDR1 and CDR2 from the germline V gene are LNHDA and SQIVND (reference sequence). The CDR3: CASSGPVNTEAFF. CDR3 sequence (DNA): TGTGCCAGTAGTGGGCCGGTGAACACTGAAGCTTTCTTT.

This sequence joins TRBV5-6 and TRBJ1-2; D not resolved. V was trimmed by 2 bases and J by 5 bases, leaving 7 bases between them. The germline gives CDR1 SGHDT, CDR2 YYEEEE. The CDR3 has 12 residues. CDR3 sequence: CASSLRDYGYTF. CDR3 sequence (DNA): TGTGCCAGCAGCTTACGAGATTATGGCTACACCTTC.

The V and J genes are TRBV2 and TRBJ1-3; the D is unclear. Germline assignment: CDR1 SNHLY and CDR2 FYNNEI. Trimming took off 0 bases at V and 0 bases at J, with 9 bases between the two ends. The CDR3 has 16 residues. The CDR3 DNA is TGTGCCAGCAGTGAAGCCAGGCGCATCTCTGGAAACACCATATATTTT. It is translated as CASSEARRISGNTIYF.

Only one count was recorded for this clone. The chain joins TRBV7-9 to TRBJ2-5, with D possibly TRBD2 on 5 matching bases. Trimming took off 4 bases at V and 3 bases at J, with 15 bases between the two ends. This CDR3 has 15 amino acids. The germline CDR1 and CDR2 sequences are SEHNR and FQNEAQ (reference sequence). As DNA, the CDR3 is TGTGCCAGCAGCTCTATTGGGGAGAAAAAAGAGACCCAGTACTTC. This codes for CASSSIGEKKETQYF.

This chain joins TRBV18 and TRBJ2-6, with D unclear. Germline-derived CDR1 and CDR2 are KGHSH and LQKENI. The CDR3 totals 16 residues. The ends were cut back, 0 bases at V and 0 bases at J, with 6 bases in the middle. CDR3 region: CASSPPIGSGANVLTF. For the CDR3, the DNA is TGTGCCAGCTCACCACCGATCGGCTCTGGGGCCAACGTCCTGACTTTC.

This clone was seen only once. V usage is TRBV5-4 and J usage is TRBJ2-1; TRBD2 agrees at 16 bases. The CDR3 is 15 residues long. Germline CDR1 SGHNT, CDR2 YYREEE (reference sequence). Trimming at V came to 4 bases and at J to 10 bases, leaving 5 bases not matched to a gene. CDR3 sequence reads: CASSDGTSGREEQFF. The CDR3 nucleotides are TGTGCCAGCAGCGACGGGACTAGCGGGAGGGAAGAGCAGTTCTTC.

The CDR3 nucleotides are TGCAGCGTTGTTTTGTCTATACAAGAGACCCAGTACTTC. This sequence encodes CSVVLSIQETQYF. The chain links TRBV29-1 to TRBJ2-5, with unresolved D. Trimming took 4 bases from V and 2 from J, leaving 11 bases between them. From germline, CDR1 is SQVTM and CDR2 ANQGSEA. This CDR3 is 13 amino acids long.

This clone showed up just once. V usage is TRBV27 and J usage is TRBJ1-6; D is possibly TRBD1 (6 bases). Looked up from germline, CDR1 is MNHEY and CDR2 is SMNVEV (reference sequence). The CDR3 covers 14 residues. With 8 bases removed from V and 7 bases from J, the gap between germline ends came to 15 bases. The CDR3 region has the DNA TGTGCCAGCTCACTACAGGGAAGAAATTCACCCCTCCACTTT. The encoded protein is CASSLQGRNSPLHF.

This chain joins TRBV27 and TRBJ2-4; weak D call: TRBD1 (6 bases). The germline CDR1 and CDR2 sequences are MNHEY and SMNVEV (reference sequence). This CDR3 is built from 18 residues. V gave up 4 bases and J gave up 0 bases, with 19 bases separating them. For the CDR3, the DNA is TGTGCCAGCAGTTCGGGACATCATTCCAATCTAGCCAAAAACATTCAGTACTTC. Protein: CASSSGHHSNLAKNIQYF.

The chain has TRBV18 and TRBJ2-7; possible D gene TRBD1, 5 bases. V was cut by 5 bases and J by 2 bases, with 10 bases left in between. The CDR3 has 13 amino acids. Germline CDR1 reads KGHSH; CDR2 reads LQKENI. The CDR3 DNA follows: TGTGCCAGCTCAGGGGCGGACCCCTACGAGCAGTACTTC. It yields the protein CASSGADPYEQYF. Full variable domain (missing parts from reference TRBV18 and TRBJ2-7): NAGVMQNPRHLVRRRGQEARLRCSPMKGHSHVYWYRQLPEEGLKFMVYLQKENIIDESGMPKERFSAEFPKEGPSILRIQQVVRGDSAAYFCASSGADPYEQYFGPGTRLTVT.

A single count supports this clone. V gene TRBV6-5 combines with J gene TRBJ2-5; D gene uncertain. V dropped 6 bases and J dropped 5 bases, with 10 bases sitting between them. This CDR3 is built from 12 residues. The V gene's germline CDR1 is MNHEY and CDR2 SVGAGI. CDR3 sequence: CASSWAGETQYF. The CDR3 nucleotides read TGTGCCAGCAGCTGGGCTGGGGAGACCCAGTACTTC.